These 18 T cell receptor beta chains originate from one sample sequenced in a study of blood T cell repertoires in COVID-19. Produced via immunoSEQ multiplex PCR; TCRdb's table is partial and in-frame only. The sample has some 83,000 clones, about nine tenths seen once. The sample comprised peripheral blood. All receptors derive from a middle-aged man with acute or convalescent COVID-19.

The rearrangement uses TRBV6-5 and TRBJ1-5; D might be TRBD1 (6 bases). The CDR3 sequence is 14 residues long. From germline, CDR1 is MNHEY and CDR2 SVGAGI. Trimming pared 5 bases from V and 0 bases from J, leaving 8 bases between. CDR3: CASSPGDSNQPQHF. The CDR3 nucleotides are TGTGCCAGCAGTCCAGGGGATAGCAATCAGCCCCAGCATTTT.

This rearrangement joins TRBV18 to TRBJ2-5, with 7 positions matching TRBD1. The CDR3 has 14 residues. Losses at the gene ends were 6 bases for V and 2 bases for J; bases not matched to a gene: 6. Germline loops: CDR1 KGHSH, CDR2 LQKENI. The CDR3, as DNA: TGTGCCAGCTCTCCGTCAGGGGGACAAGAGACCCAGTACTTC. It encodes CASSPSGGQETQYF.

The V call is TRBV30, the J call TRBJ1-1; 8 nucleotides line up with TRBD1. This CDR3 contains 15 residues. The J segment lost 0 bases and the V segment lost 2 bases, leaving 5 bases of the junction unmatched. Germline loops: CDR1 GTSNPN, CDR2 SVGIG (reference sequence). CDR3 protein: CAWSSKTGVNTEAFF. The CDR3 bases are TGTGCCTGGAGTAGTAAGACAGGGGTGAACACTGAAGCTTTCTTT.

The V gene is TRBV28, the J gene TRBJ2-7, with a tentative D call TRBD1 (6 bases). The CDR3 is 14 residues long. Germline V gene lookup returns CDR1 MDHEN and CDR2 SYDVKM. The germline V and J ends were trimmed by 6 bases and 0 bases, with 12 bases remaining between them. The CDR3 region has the DNA TGTGCCAGCAGCAACCGGGACAACTCCTACGAGCAGTACTTC. Its translation is CASSNRDNSYEQYF.

CDR3 amino acids: CASSPSTSGIIYEQYF. The DNA of the CDR3 is TGTGCCAGCAGCCCATCAACTAGCGGGATAATTTACGAGCAGTACTTC. The J gene is TRBJ2-7, the V gene TRBV7-2, with 10 bases matching TRBD2. The CDR3 spans 16 residues. The germline CDR1 and CDR2 sequences are SGHTA and FQGNSA. V dropped 5 bases and J dropped 4; count of bases not matched to a gene: 11.

The chain has TRBV5-1 and TRBJ2-7, with unresolved D. Per germline, CDR1 SGHRS and CDR2 YFSETQ. The ends were cut back, 3 bases at V and 0 bases at J, with 7 bases in the middle. This CDR3 region has 13 residues. The CDR3 is CASSSPSSYEQYF. Here the CDR3 DNA reads TGCGCCAGCAGCTCCCCGAGCTCCTACGAGCAGTACTTC.

This clone was counted once. The chain is built from TRBV7-6 and TRBJ2-5; TRBD2 matches at 13 bases. The V segment lost 5 bases and the J segment 3 bases; nucleotides outside the gene matches: 9. Germline CDR1 reads SGHVS; CDR2 reads FNYEAQ. The CDR3 is 17 amino acids. CDR3 sequence: CASSRVLGTSGEETQYF. CDR3 bases: TGTGCCAGCAGCCGCGTTCTCGGGACTAGCGGGGAAGAGACCCAGTACTTC.

The chain combines TRBV5-3 with TRBJ2-7; D gene uncertain. TRBV5-3 is known as an ORF, though its function is uncertain. V was clipped by 2 bases and J by 2 bases, with 11 bases between them. This CDR3 has 14 residues. DNA of the CDR3: TGTGCCAGAAGCTTAACCAGACTCCCCTACGAGCAGTACTTC. It codes for CARSLTRLPYEQYF.

The chain links TRBV10-2 to TRBJ2-3, with 11 bases identical to TRBD2. Unmatched junction bases numbered 2, after V lost 3 bases and J lost 3 bases. The CDR3 sequence is 15 residues long. Germline CDR1 is WSHSY and CDR2 is SAAADI. The DNA for the CDR3 is TGCGCCAGCAGTGACCTAGCGGGGGGAACAGATACGCAGTATTTT. It specifies CASSDLAGGTDTQYF.

The rearrangement uses TRBV5-1 and TRBJ2-7, with D hard to call. The CDR3 has 15 residues. The V end was cut by 0 bases, the J end by 5 bases, with 15 bases between. The germline gives CDR1 SGHRS, CDR2 YFSETQ. The CDR3 protein is CASSLGSLSMNEQYF. The CDR3 DNA reads TGCGCCAGCAGCTTGGGGTCCCTCAGTATGAACGAGCAGTACTTC.

J is TRBJ1-4 and V is TRBV3-1 (or the pseudogene TRBV3-2); D is unclear. This CDR3 is 15 amino acids long. The germline V gene has CDR1 LGHDT and CDR2 YNNKEL (reference sequence). With 0 bases removed from V and 5 bases from J, the gap between germline ends came to 10 bases. CDR3 sequence (DNA): TGTGCCAGCAGCCAAGAACCAGGTAGAAATGAAAAACTGTTTTTT. Protein: CASSQEPGRNEKLFF.

The rearrangement uses TRBV7-9 and TRBJ1-5, with no clear D. V was clipped by 5 bases and J by 3 bases, with 14 bases between them. The length of the CDR3 is 15 residues. The germline gives CDR1 SEHNR, CDR2 FQNEAQ (reference sequence). CDR3 loop: CASSLDGAINQPQHF. CDR3 bases: TGTGCCAGCAGCCTTGACGGAGCTATCAATCAGCCCCAGCATTTT.

This rearrangement joins TRBV19 to TRBJ1-5; 7 nucleotides line up with TRBD1. The V gene's germline CDR1 is LNHDA and CDR2 SQIVND (reference sequence). The CDR3 is 15 residues long. V trimming: 4 bases; J trimming: 2 bases; junction bases outside the gene matches: 5. The CDR3 loop reads CASSTPGTGNQPQHF. CDR3 sequence (DNA): TGTGCCAGTAGTACCCCCGGGACAGGCAATCAGCCCCAGCATTTT.

The V and J genes are TRBV7-2 and TRBJ2-1; 11 bases map to TRBD2. Trimming cost V 5 bases and J 4 bases; bases outside gene matches: 4. The germline V gene encodes CDR1 SGHTA and CDR2 FQGNSA. There are 15 residues in the CDR3. The CDR3: CASSPGLAEYNEQFF. The CDR3 DNA reads TGTGCCAGCAGCCCGGGACTAGCGGAATACAATGAGCAGTTCTTC.

The V call is TRBV7-9, the J call TRBJ2-5; D is ambiguous. Germline CDR1 is SEHNR and CDR2 is FQNEAQ (reference sequence). The CDR3 runs to 9 residues. V lost 10 bases to trimming and J lost 5 bases, with 5 bases between them. The CDR3 DNA reads as TGTGCCACCGCGGAGACCCAGTACTTC. It codes for CATAETQYF.

This chain uses TRBV7-9 with TRBJ1-1, with D maybe TRBD1 (6 bases). V lost 6 bases to trimming and J lost 8 bases, with 13 bases between them. This CDR3 is built from 12 residues. Germline V CDR1 and CDR2: SEHNR, FQNEAQ (reference sequence). The CDR3 is CASSPGQLEAFF. CDR3 DNA sequence: TGTGCCAGCAGTCCAGGACAGTTAGAAGCTTTCTTT.

This chain uses TRBV7-2 with TRBJ1-2; no firm D call. Trimming stripped 4 bases from V and 9 bases from J, with 15 bases between. This CDR3 has 13 residues. Germline loops: CDR1 SGHTA, CDR2 FQGNSA. This CDR3 is CASSSTPYISYTF. CDR3 DNA: TGTGCCAGCAGCTCAACCCCTTACATTAGCTACACCTTC.

The gene calls are TRBV27 and TRBJ2-7; 7 bases are a match to TRBD1. With V trimmed by 4 bases and J by 2 bases, 8 bases remained unmatched. Germline values: CDR1 MNHEY, CDR2 SMNVEV (reference sequence). The length of the CDR3 is 15 residues. The DNA for the CDR3 is TGTGCCAGCAGTTCCACCGGGACAGTAGCCTACGAGCAGTACTTC. Translated: CASSSTGTVAYEQYF.